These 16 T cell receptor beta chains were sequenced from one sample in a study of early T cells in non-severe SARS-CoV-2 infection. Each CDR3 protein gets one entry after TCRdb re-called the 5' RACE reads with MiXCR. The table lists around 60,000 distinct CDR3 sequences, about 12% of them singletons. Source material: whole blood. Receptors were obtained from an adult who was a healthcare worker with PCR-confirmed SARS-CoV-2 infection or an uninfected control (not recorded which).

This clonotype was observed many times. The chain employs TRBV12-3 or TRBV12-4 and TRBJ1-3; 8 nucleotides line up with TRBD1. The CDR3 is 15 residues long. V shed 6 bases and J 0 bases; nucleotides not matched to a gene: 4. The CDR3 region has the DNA TGTGCCAGCAGCACAGGGGGAAACTCTGGAAACACCATATATTTT. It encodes CASSTGGNSGNTIYF.

The CDR3 protein is CASSSTVTEYQETQYF. The CDR3 bases are TGTGCCAGCAGCTCCACCGTGACAGAATACCAAGAGACCCAGTACTTC. The rearrangement links TRBV7-9 to TRBJ2-5, with D maybe TRBD1 (5 bases). The V gene's germline CDR1 is SEHNR and CDR2 FQNEAQ (reference sequence). V was cut by 4 bases and J by 0 bases, with 15 bases left in between. The CDR3 is made up of 16 amino acids.

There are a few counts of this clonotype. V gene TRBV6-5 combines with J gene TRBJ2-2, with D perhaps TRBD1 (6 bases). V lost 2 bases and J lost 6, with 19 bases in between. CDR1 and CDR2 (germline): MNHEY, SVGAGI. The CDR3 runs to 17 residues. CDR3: CASSYLSPGAGAGELFF. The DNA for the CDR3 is TGTGCCAGCAGTTACCTGTCCCCAGGGGCAGGGGCCGGGGAGCTGTTTTTT.

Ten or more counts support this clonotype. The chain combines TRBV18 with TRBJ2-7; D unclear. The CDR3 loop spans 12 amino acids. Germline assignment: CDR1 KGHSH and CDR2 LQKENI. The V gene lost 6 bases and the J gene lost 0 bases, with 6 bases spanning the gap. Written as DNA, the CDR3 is TGTGCCAGCTCGACGGTCTCCTACGAGCAGTACTTC. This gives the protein CASSTVSYEQYF.

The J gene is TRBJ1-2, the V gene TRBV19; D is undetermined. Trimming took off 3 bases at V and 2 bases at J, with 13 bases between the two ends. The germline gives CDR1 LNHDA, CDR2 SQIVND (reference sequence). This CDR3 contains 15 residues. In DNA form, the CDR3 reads TGTGCCAGTAGTATCTTCGACCCGGTAAACTATGGCTACACCTTC. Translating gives CASSIFDPVNYGYTF.

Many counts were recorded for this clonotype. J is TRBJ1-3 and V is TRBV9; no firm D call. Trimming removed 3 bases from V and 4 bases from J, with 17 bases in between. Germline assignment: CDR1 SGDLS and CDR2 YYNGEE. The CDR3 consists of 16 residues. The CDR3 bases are TGTGCCAGCAGCGAGAGAGCGGGAACGGAGGGAAACACCATATATTTT. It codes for CASSERAGTEGNTIYF.

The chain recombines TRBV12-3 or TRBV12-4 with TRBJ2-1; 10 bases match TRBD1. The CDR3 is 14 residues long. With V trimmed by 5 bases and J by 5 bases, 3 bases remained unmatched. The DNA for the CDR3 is TGTGCCAGCAGTAAAGGACAGGGGGACAATGAGCAGTTCTTC. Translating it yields CASSKGQGDNEQFF.

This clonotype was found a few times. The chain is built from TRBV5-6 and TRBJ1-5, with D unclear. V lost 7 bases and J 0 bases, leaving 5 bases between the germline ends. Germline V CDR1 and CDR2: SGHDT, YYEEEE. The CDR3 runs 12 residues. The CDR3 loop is CASSYSNQPQHF. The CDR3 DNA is TGTGCCAGCTCGTATAGCAATCAGCCCCAGCATTTT.

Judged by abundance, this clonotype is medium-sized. This CDR3 reads CASSNSRGALSYEQYF. The CDR3 coding sequence is TGTGCCAGCAGCAACTCCAGGGGGGCCCTCTCCTACGAGCAGTACTTC. V is TRBV21-1 and J is TRBJ2-7; TRBD1, the table's D call, lacks a check against the DNA. TRBV21-1 constitutes a pseudogene. The CDR3 is 16 residues long.

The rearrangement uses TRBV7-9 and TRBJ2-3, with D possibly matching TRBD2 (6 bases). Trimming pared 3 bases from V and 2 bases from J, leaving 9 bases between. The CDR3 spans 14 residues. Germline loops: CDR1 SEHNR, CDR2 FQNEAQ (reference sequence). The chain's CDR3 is CASSFEGLTDTQYF. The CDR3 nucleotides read TGTGCCAGCAGCTTTGAGGGACTCACAGATACGCAGTATTTT. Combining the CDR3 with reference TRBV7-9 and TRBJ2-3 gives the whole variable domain DTGVSQNPRHKITKRGQNVTFRCDPISEHNRLYWYRQTLGQGPEFLTYFQNEAQLEKSRLLSDRFSAERPKGSFSTLEIQRTEQGDSAMYLCASSFEGLTDTQYFGPGTRLTVL.

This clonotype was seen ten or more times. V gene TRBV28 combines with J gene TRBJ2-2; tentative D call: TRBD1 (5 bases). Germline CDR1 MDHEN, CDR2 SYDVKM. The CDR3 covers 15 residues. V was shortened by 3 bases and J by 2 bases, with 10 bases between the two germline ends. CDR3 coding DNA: TGTGCCAGCAGTTTTGTAACAGGCAACACCGGGGAGCTGTTTTTT. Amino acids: CASSFVTGNTGELFF.

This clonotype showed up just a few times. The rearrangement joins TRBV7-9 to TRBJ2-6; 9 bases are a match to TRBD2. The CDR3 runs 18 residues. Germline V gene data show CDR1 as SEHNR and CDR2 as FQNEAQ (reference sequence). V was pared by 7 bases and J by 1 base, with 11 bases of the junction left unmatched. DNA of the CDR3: TGTGCCAGCACCATAGCGGGGGAACCAAATTCTGGGGCCAACGTCCTGACTTTC. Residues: CASTIAGEPNSGANVLTF.

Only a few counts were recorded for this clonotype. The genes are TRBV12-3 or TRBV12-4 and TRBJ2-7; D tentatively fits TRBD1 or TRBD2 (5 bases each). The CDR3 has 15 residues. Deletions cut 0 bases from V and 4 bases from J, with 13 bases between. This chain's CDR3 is CASSLAPGSRYEQYF. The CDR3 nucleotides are TGTGCCAGCAGTTTAGCCCCAGGGAGTAGGTACGAGCAGTACTTC.

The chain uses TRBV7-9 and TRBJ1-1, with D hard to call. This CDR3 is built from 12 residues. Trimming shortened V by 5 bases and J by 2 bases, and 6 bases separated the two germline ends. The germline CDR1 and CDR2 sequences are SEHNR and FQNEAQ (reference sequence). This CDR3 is CASSMTNTEAFF. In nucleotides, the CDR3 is TGTGCCAGCAGCATGACTAACACTGAAGCTTTCTTT.

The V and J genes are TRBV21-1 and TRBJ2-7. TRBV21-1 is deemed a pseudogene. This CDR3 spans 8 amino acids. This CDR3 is CFSYEQYF. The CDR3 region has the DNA TGTTTCTCCTACGAGCAGTACTTC.

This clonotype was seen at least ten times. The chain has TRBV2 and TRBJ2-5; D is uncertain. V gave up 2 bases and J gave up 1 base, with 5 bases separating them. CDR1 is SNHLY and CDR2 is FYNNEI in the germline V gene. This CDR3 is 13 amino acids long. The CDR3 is CASSEHGQETQYF. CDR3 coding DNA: TGTGCCAGCAGTGAACATGGCCAAGAGACCCAGTACTTC.